This T cell receptor (beta chain) was captured by sequencing in a study of blood T cells in healthy people across ages. V shed 6 bases, J shed 0 bases, and the junction held 11 bases outside the gene matches. The germline V gene encodes CDR1 SNHLY and CDR2 FYNNEI. This CDR3 is 17 amino acids long. It was with a sample-barcoded 5' primer and a J-beta primer mix that a second PCR of about 6 to 12 cycles was run. MiXCR, applied by TCRdb to the 5' RACE reads, yields one record per CDR3 protein. The data contain roughly 1.4 million distinct CDR3 sequences, approximately 59% of them seen just once; the ten biggest clones take up 5% to 7%.

The chain has TRBV2 and TRBJ2-4; 7 nucleotides align to TRBD1. This TCR was recovered from a man aged 18 to 35 in good health. Material for sequencing was blood. CDR3: CASSPRDRKLAKNIQYF. The DNA for the CDR3 is TGTGCCAGCAGCCCCCGGGACAGAAAATTAGCCAAAAACATTCAGTACTTC.